This TCR beta chain was documented in a study of cytomegalovirus exposure and HLA in healthy donors. Study results and limitations: Common viral pathogens (according to a later analysis) appeared linked to several of the most significant clusters.

Note on this clone: Antigen unknown.

Healthy bone marrow donors formed the donor group. The PCR contained 60 Vbeta and 13 Jbeta primers. Data came from immunoSEQ multiplex PCR; TCRdb stores just in-frame clones and leaves some out. Counted here are 150,000 to 200,000 clones, approximately 88% occurring once; the ten biggest clones make up 0.2% to 0.3%. This CDR3 is built from 14 residues. Germline lookup yields CDR1 SGHAT and CDR2 FQNNGV. V lost 5 bases to trimming and J lost 11 bases; unmatched junction nucleotides: 14. The chain joins TRBV11-2 to TRBJ1-1, with 7 bases fitting TRBD1. The specimen sequenced was PBMCs. The sequence was obtained from a boy between 10 and 17 years old in good health and CMV-seronegative. CDR3 residues: CASSRLTGILIAFF. The CDR3 DNA reads TGTGCCAGCAGCCGATTGACAGGGATTCTGATTGCTTTCTTT.